These T cell receptor beta chains were read from a single sample in a study of blood T cell repertoires in COVID-19. Assay used: immunoSEQ multiplex PCR; TCRdb lists only in-frame clones, some missing. The sample gives more than 250,000 clones, about 90% of which show up once; less than 2.5% is in the top ten. The material sequenced was peripheral blood. The origin of the receptors is a woman younger than 45 who had recovered from COVID-19. CDR3s include the opening cysteine and the closing phenylalanine or tryptophan. A D gene is named only where the DNA matches it firmly. Clone size is not always given. Where it is, it says once, few, many or a class for expanded clones.

cdr3_nt: TGCGCCAGCAGCTTGGGGGACAGGGGAAGCTATGGCTACACCTTC
cdr3_aa: CASSLGDRGSYGYTF
v_call: TRBV5-1
j_call: TRBJ1-2
d_call: TRBD1
clone_size: once

cdr3_nt: TGTGCCAGCTCACCTTTTCAGGGGGCGCAGGACTATGGCTACACCTTC
cdr3_aa: CASSPFQGAQDYGYTF
v_call: TRBV18
j_call: TRBJ1-2
d_call: TRBD1
clone_size: NA

cdr3_nt: TGTGCCAGCAGTTACAGGGACTTCACCGGGGAGCTGTTTTTT
cdr3_aa: CASSYRDFTGELFF
v_call: TRBV6-5
j_call: TRBJ2-2
d_call: NA
clone_size: NA

cdr3_nt: TGTGCCAGCTCACCGTGGCAGGGGGCCTCAAGCCAGGAGGGCTACACCTTC
cdr3_aa: CASSPWQGASSQEGYTF
v_call: TRBV18
j_call: TRBJ1-2
d_call: TRBD1
clone_size: NA

cdr3_nt: TGCGCCAGCAGCCAAGTCTGGAGGGACAGGCGGGGTGGAGATACGCAGTATTTT
cdr3_aa: CASSQVWRDRRGGDTQYF
v_call: TRBV4-3
j_call: TRBJ2-3
d_call: TRBD1
clone_size: NA

cdr3_nt: TGTGCCAGCAGTGAAGTCTTAGGACAGGGGGGAAACACCGGGGAGCTGTTTTTT
cdr3_aa: CASSEVLGQGGNTGELFF
v_call: TRBV6-1
j_call: TRBJ2-2
d_call: TRBD1
clone_size: NA

cdr3_nt: TGTGCCAGCAGCTTAGTCGGGGATAGCAATCAGCCCCAGCATTTT
cdr3_aa: CASSLVGDSNQPQHF
v_call: TRBV7-2
j_call: TRBJ1-5
d_call: NA
clone_size: NA

cdr3_nt: TGTGCCAGTAGTTCCGGGACAGGACCCTACGAGCAGTACTTC
cdr3_aa: CASSSGTGPYEQYF
v_call: TRBV19
j_call: TRBJ2-7
d_call: TRBD1
clone_size: NA

cdr3_nt: TGTGCCAGCAGCGTGGGGATGGCACTAGCGGGAGCCAATGAGCAGTTCTTC
cdr3_aa: CASSVGMALAGANEQFF
v_call: TRBV9
j_call: TRBJ2-1
d_call: TRBD2
clone_size: NA

cdr3_nt: TGTGCCAGCAGCCCCCCTGGGACAGGGAGCCATACGCAGTATTTT
cdr3_aa: CASSPPGTGSHTQYF
v_call: TRBV7-3
j_call: TRBJ2-3
d_call: TRBD1
clone_size: NA

cdr3_nt: TGTGCCAGCAGACCCGGGCCCTGGGAGTCCGAGCAGTACTTC
cdr3_aa: CASRPGPWESEQYF
v_call: TRBV5-5
j_call: TRBJ2-7
d_call: NA
clone_size: NA

cdr3_nt: TGCGCCAGCAGCCGAGGACTAGCGGGGGGGTCTGTGGATACGCAGTATTTT
cdr3_aa: CASSRGLAGGSVDTQYF
v_call: TRBV4-1
j_call: TRBJ2-3
d_call: TRBD2
clone_size: once

cdr3_nt: TGTGCCAGCAGCTCTCTAGCGGGGAGCTCCTACAATGAGCAGTTCTTC
cdr3_aa: CASSSLAGSSYNEQFF
v_call: TRBV4-2
j_call: TRBJ2-1
d_call: TRBD2
clone_size: NA

cdr3_nt: TGTGCCAGCACCTTAGCCCTCACAGATACGCAGTATTTT
cdr3_aa: CASTLALTDTQYF
v_call: TRBV12-3/TRBV12-4
j_call: TRBJ2-3
d_call: NA
clone_size: NA

cdr3_nt: TGTGCCAGTATGGATCGGGGGGGAAACACTGAAGCTTTCTTT
cdr3_aa: CASMDRGGNTEAFF
v_call: TRBV19
j_call: TRBJ1-1
d_call: NA
clone_size: NA

cdr3_nt: TGTGCCAGCAGTTTCACCAGGGGGAATGAGCAGTTCTTC
cdr3_aa: CASSFTRGNEQFF
v_call: TRBV28
j_call: TRBJ2-1
d_call: TRBD1
clone_size: NA